This T cell receptor (beta chain) was profiled in a study of OX40 agonist ivuxolimab in advanced cancers. Across the study: Those treated in dose escalation had hepatocellular carcinoma, melanoma, renal cell cancer or head and neck cancer. Averaging 60 years in age, with a range of about 23 to 90, the cohort was about 83% male. Study-wide points: Clonal expansion was seen in CD4+ and CD8+ blood T cells by week 6 at 0.1 to 3.0 mg/kg. On average, CD8+ T cells showed a greater number of expanded clones than CD4+.

With regard to this clone: The antigen is not known.

Assay: immunoSEQ multiplex PCR; the TCRdb copy retains only in-frame clones and omits some. Of over 45,000 clones detected, about four fifths appear once; the ten largest clones hold roughly 1.5%. V was shortened by 5 bases and J by 1 base, with 8 bases between the two germline ends. This CDR3 spans 13 amino acids. Germline values: CDR1 SQVTM, CDR2 ANQGSEA. Here the sequenced sample was CD4+ or CD8+ T cells sorted from blood, taken in a trial of the OX40 agonist ivuxolimab. The source is an adult with an advanced solid tumor such as melanoma, head and neck, liver or kidney cancer. The chain recombines TRBV29-1 with TRBJ1-4; D remains ambiguous. The CDR3 bases are TGCAGCGTTTGTGAAGAAACTAATGAAAAACTGTTTTTT. Translated, it gives CSVCEETNEKLFF.